This T cell receptor beta chain was captured in a study of blood T cell repertoires in COVID-19. Assay: immunoSEQ multiplex PCR; the TCRdb copy retains only in-frame clones and omits some. Counted here are about 170,000 clones, about 88% occurring once; the ten biggest clones make up roughly 7.3%. The CDR3 covers 16 residues. The germline CDR1 and CDR2 sequences are MNHNS and SASEGT. The ends were cut back, 2 bases at V and 3 bases at J, with 14 bases in the middle. Input material: peripheral blood. The sequence came from a woman older than 75 in a cohort sampled during active or convalescent COVID-19. The gene calls are TRBV6-1 and TRBJ1-5; D is undetermined. In DNA, the CDR3 is TGTGCCAGCAGTGAAAGTTTGGGCAGGTACAATCAGCCCCAGCATTTT. It translates to CASSESLGRYNQPQHF.